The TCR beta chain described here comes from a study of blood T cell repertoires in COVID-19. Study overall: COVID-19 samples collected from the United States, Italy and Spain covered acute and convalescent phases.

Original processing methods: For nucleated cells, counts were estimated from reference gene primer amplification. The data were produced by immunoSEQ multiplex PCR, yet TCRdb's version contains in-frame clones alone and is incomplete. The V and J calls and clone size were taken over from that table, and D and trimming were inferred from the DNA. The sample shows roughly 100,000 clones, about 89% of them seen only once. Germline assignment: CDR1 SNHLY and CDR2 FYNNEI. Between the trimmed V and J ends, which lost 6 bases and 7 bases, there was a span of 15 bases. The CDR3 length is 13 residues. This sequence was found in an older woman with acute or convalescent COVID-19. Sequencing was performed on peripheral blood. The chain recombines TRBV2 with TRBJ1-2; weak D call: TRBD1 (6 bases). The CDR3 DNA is TGTGCCAGCAGAGGGGATGGGACATTTGGCTACACCTTC. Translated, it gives CASRGDGTFGYTF. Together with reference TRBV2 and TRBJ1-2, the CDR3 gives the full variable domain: EPEVTQTPSHQVTQMGQEVILRCVPISNHLYFYWYRQILGQKVEFLVSFYNNEISEKSEIFDDQFSVERPDGSNFTLKIRSTKLEDSAMYFCASRGDGTFGYTFGSGTRLTVV.